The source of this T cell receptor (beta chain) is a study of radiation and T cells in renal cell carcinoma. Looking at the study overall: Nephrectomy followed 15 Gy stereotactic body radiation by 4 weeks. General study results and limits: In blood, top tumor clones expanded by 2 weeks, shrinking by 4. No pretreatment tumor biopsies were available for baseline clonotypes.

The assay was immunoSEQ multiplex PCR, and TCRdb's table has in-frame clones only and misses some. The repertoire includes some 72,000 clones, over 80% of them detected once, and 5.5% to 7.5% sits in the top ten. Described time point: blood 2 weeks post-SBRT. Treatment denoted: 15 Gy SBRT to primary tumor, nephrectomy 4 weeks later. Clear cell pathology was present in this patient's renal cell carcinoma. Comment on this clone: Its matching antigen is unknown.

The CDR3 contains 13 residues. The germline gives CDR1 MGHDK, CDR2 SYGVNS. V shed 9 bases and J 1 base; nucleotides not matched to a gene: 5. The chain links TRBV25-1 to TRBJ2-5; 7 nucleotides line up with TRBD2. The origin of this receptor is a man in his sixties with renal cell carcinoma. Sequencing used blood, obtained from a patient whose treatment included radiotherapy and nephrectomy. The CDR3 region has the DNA TGTGCCAGTAGCGGGTTGGGCCAAGAGACCCAGTACTTC. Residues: CASSGLGQETQYF.